These T cell receptor beta chains were read from a single sample in a study of response to subunit inactivated influenza vaccine. One entry per CDR3 protein results from TCRdb running MiXCR on the RT-PCR reads. The sample lists about 780,000 distinct CDR3 sequences; about 18% were seen once. The sequenced sample was PBMCs from blood, obtained more than 4 days after vaccination. The source is a man in his forties or fifties who received an inactivated influenza vaccine. The CDR3 runs from the conserved cysteine through the conserved F or W. Fields, in order: clone size, J gene, D gene, V gene, CDR3 protein, CDR3 DNA. D genes are given only for firm matches. Some rows mark clone size as missing; the rest say once, few, many or name a class of expanded clone.

>many|TRBJ2-2|NA|TRBV5-6
CASSFWGQSGELFF
TGTGCCAGCAGCTTTTGGGGGCAAAGCGGGGAGCTGTTTTTT
>NA|TRBJ2-2|TRBD1|TRBV12-3/TRBV12-4
CASSWGTAPGELFF
TGTGCCAGCAGTTGGGGGACAGCTCCGGGGGAGCTGTTTTTT
>NA|TRBJ1-5|NA|TRBV4-3
CASSQDYGVIQPQHF
TGCGCCAGCAGCCAAGATTATGGTGTTATCCAGCCCCAGCATTTT
>NA|TRBJ2-1|NA|TRBV12-3/TRBV12-4
CASSLATLLSIYNEQFF
TGTGCCAGCAGTTTAGCGACCCTACTCTCAATCTACAATGAGCAGTTCTTC
>many|TRBJ2-2|NA|TRBV7-9
CASRPPLRRDTGELFF
TGTGCCAGCAGGCCTCCCCTCCGGCGGGACACCGGGGAGCTGTTTTTT
>NA|TRBJ2-7|TRBD2|TRBV5-1
CASSFGEGGYEQYF
TGCGCCAGCAGCTTTGGGGAGGGAGGCTACGAGCAGTACTTC
>NA|TRBJ1-1|NA|TRBV4-3
CASSQDSFPNTEAFF
TGCGCCAGCAGCCAAGACAGTTTCCCGAACACTGAAGCTTTCTTT
>NA|TRBJ2-5|NA|TRBV5-1
CASSTGFEAETQYF
TGCGCCAGCAGTACAGGGTTCGAAGCGGAGACCCAGTACTTC
>few|TRBJ2-5|NA|TRBV5-6
CASSLRALSYQETQYF
TGTGCCAGCAGCTTGAGAGCACTCTCGTACCAAGAGACCCAGTACTTC
>NA|TRBJ2-5|NA|TRBV20-1
CSARGRHQETQYF
TGCAGTGCTAGAGGGCGTCACCAAGAGACCCAGTACTTC
>few|TRBJ1-4|NA|TRBV12-3/TRBV12-4
CASSPTSPGTNEKLFF
TGTGCCAGCAGCCCTACCTCCCCTGGAACTAATGAAAAACTGTTTTTT
>NA|TRBJ1-6|NA|TRBV7-9
CASSSRGGTYNSPLHF
TGTGCCAGCAGCTCGCGCGGGGGCACCTATAATTCACCCCTCCACTTT
>NA|TRBJ1-2|NA|TRBV5-6
CASSLAEGIRYTF
TGTGCCAGCAGCTTGGCGGAGGGGATCCGCTACACCTTC
>NA|TRBJ2-7|TRBD2|TRBV7-2
CASSSKGSSGRYEQYF
TGTGCCAGCAGCTCCAAAGGGTCGAGCGGGAGATACGAGCAGTACTTC